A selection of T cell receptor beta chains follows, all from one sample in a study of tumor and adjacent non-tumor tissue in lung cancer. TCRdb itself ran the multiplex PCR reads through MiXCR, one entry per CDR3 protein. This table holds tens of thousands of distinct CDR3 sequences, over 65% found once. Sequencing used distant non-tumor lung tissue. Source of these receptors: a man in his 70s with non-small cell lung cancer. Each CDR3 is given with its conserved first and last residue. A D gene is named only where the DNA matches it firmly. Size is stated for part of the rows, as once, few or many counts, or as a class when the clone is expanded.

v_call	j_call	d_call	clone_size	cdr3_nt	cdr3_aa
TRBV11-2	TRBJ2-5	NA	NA	TGTGCCAGCAGCCCGGGGACAATTGGGAAAGAGACCCCGCACTTC	CASSPGTIGKETPHF
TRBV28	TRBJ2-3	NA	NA	TGTGCCAGCGGAAGACGGGCAGAAGATACGCAGTATTTT	CASGRRAEDTQYF
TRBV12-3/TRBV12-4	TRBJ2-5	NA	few	TGTGTCAGCAGAAAAAGCGGCCACCCGACTAGTGGGCTTCCCCAGGAGACCCAGTACTTC	CVSRKSGHPTSGLPQETQYF
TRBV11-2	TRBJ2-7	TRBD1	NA	TGTGCCAACAGCTTAGATCAGGGGGCCCCATACGAACAGCACTTC	CANSLDQGAPYEQHF
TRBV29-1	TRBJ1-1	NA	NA	TGTAGCGTTGTGGCGCTGAGGCCTGAAGCTTTCTTT	CSVVALRPEAFF
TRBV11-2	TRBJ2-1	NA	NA	TGTGTCAGCACCCCGGGCAATGACCAGTTCTTC	CVSTPGNDQFF
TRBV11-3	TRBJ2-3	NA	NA	TGTATCAGCAGCTTAACAGCGGTTACGCAGTATTTT	CISSLTAVTQYF
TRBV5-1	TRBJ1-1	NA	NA	TGCGCCAGCAGCTCCCTCCCCGCGGGGCTCGAGAACACTGAAGCTTACTTT	CASSSLPAGLENTEAYF
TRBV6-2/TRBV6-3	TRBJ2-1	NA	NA	TGTGCCAGGAGTTACGATCAGGAGTACAATGAGCAGTTCTTC	CARSYDQEYNEQFF
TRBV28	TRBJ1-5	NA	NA	TGTGCCAGCAGAGAAGAAAATCAGCCCCAGCATTTT	CASREENQPQHF
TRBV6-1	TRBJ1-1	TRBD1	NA	TGTGCCGCCGGGACAGGGGGCTTTAATGAAGCTTACTTT	CAAGTGGFNEAYF
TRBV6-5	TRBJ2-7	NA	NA	TGTGCCAGCAGGGAATACAGGGAGCACGTGCAGTACTTC	CASREYREHVQYF
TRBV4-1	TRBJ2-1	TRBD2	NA	TGTGCCAGCAGATGGACTAGCGGGGGGGCAAATGAGCAGTTATTC	CASRWTSGGANEQLF
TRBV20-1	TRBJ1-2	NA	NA	TGCAGTGCTAGGGAAGGGTCGACGGTTACCCATGGCTACAGCTTC	CSAREGSTVTHGYSF
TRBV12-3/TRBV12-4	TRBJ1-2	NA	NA	TGTGCAAGCAGTACTCTGCCCACAGAAAGGGCAATCTTC	CASSTLPTERAIF
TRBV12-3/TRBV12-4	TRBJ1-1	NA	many	TGTGCCATCACGGTTGACTCGCACACTGAAGCTTTCTTT	CAITVDSHTEAFF
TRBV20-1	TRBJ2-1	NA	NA	TGCAGTGTTAGTGCGGGTCAGAATAGCAATGAGCAGTTCTTC	CSVSAGQNSNEQFF
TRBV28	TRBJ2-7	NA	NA	TGTGCCAGCAGCCCCAGTCCACGGGGCTACGGGCAGTACTTC	CASSPSPRGYGQYF
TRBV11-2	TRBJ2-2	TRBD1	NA	TGTGCCAGCAGCGTACTCGGCACAGGGGTTGCCGGGGAGCTGTTTTTT	CASSVLGTGVAGELFF
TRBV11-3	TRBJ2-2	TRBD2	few	TGTGCCAGCAGCGACAGGGCGGTAGCGGGGGCCGGGGAGCTGTTTTTT	CASSDRAVAGAGELFF
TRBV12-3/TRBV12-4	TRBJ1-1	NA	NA	TGTGCCAGTAACCGAGAACGACTTGGGGACACTGAAGCTTTCTTT	CASNRERLGDTEAFF
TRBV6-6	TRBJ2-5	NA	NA	TGTGCAAGCAGTCTCGTGAGGGGTGAAAAACAGTACTTC	CASSLVRGEKQYF
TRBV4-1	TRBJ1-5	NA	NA	TGCGCCAGCAGCCAAACGATCAATCAGCACCAGCATTTT	CASSQTINQHQHF
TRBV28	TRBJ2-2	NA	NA	TGTGCCAGCAGTTCCGGGCCCCGCACCGGGGAGCTGTTTTTT	CASSSGPRTGELFF
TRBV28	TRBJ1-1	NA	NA	TGTGCCATCAGCGGGAAGGGGATTGGTACCACTGTAGCTTTCTTT	CAISGKGIGTTVAFF
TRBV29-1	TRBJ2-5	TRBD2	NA	TGTAGCGTTGAATTCTATTGGACTAGCTGGGGGAAACAAGAGACCAAGTACTTC	CSVEFYWTSWGKQETKYF
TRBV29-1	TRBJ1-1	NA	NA	TGCAGCGTTGTGGCGGAGAGGCTTGAAGTCTTCTTT	CSVVAERLEVFF
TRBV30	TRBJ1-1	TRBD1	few	TGTGCCTGGAGTCCGTGGATCGGGACAGCCGATCGGGGCACTGAAGCTTTCTTT	CAWSPWIGTADRGTEAFF
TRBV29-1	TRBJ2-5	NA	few	TGTAGTATGGCCGATAGGTTCCAAGAGACCCAGTACTTC	CSMADRFQETQYF
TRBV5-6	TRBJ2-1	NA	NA	TGTGCTAGCAGCTTTGGCAGAAACTCCTACAATGAGCAGTTCTTC	CASSFGRNSYNEQFF
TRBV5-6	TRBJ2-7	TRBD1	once	TGTACCAGCAGCTCCTGTGTCCGGGACAGGACCTACGAGCAGTACTTC	CTSSSCVRDRTYEQYF
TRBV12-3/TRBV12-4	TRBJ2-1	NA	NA	TGTACCAGCACCCTGCGGGTTGGCAATGAGGAGTTCTTC	CTSTLRVGNEEFF
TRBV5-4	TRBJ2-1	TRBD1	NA	TGTGCCAGCAGCCACCCTGGACAGGGTAGGTATAAGCAGTTCTTC	CASSHPGQGRYKQFF
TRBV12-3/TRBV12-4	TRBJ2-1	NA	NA	TGTGCCAGCACCCTGCGGGTCGGCCATGAGCAGTTCTTC	CASTLRVGHEQFF
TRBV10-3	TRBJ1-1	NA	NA	TGTGCCATCAGGGTTTCGGAGAGGACTGAAGCTTTGTTC	CAIRVSERTEALF
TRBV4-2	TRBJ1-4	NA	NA	TGTGCCACCAGCCAAATACCGTTGGGGATAGCTAATGAAAAACTGTTTTTT	CATSQIPLGIANEKLFF
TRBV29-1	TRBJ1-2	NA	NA	TGCAGCGTTGTCCCTTATCAATCCCCGGGAGAGGATGGCTACACCTTC	CSVVPYQSPGEDGYTF